The entry that follows covers one T cell receptor (beta chain) sequence. The antigen is undetermined. This specimen comes from a study of PD-1 blockade in classical Hodgkin lymphoma. Study outcomes and limitations: Complete responders' baseline diversity resembled that of newly diagnosed patients. With CD4+ cells, TCR diversity rose significantly by C4D1, but not with CD8+ cells. Some patients started nivolumab under 1 year after ASCT, and they were excluded.

All patients relapsed after autologous stem cell transplantation, and brentuximab vedotin exposure varied. Classification of best responses gave complete response, partial response or progressive disease. J lost 5 bases, V lost 2 bases, and 14 bases had no gene match. The CDR3 is 19 amino acids. Germline loops: CDR1 SGHAT, CDR2 FQNNGV. Produced via immunoSEQ multiplex PCR; TCRdb's table is partial and in-frame only. The table lists around 40,000 clones, over 75% of them singletons. This clonotype originated in a human donor with classical Hodgkin lymphoma. The input for sequencing was peripheral blood mononuclear cells (PBMCs), taken at baseline. This chain uses TRBV11-2 with TRBJ2-3; TRBD2 agrees at 12 bases. CDR3 in DNA: TGTGCCAGCAGCTTACCCCCGGGGGCTAGCGGGGGGGCCGGAGATACGCAGTATTTT. Encoded protein: CASSLPPGASGGAGDTQYF.